The present T cell receptor (beta chain) was sequenced within a study of blood T cell repertoires in COVID-19. Across the whole study: The analysed material was cDNA or gDNA that came from T cells, B-cell-depleted T cells, or PBMCs.

Method: immunoSEQ multiplex PCR; TCRdb's copy keeps in-frame clones and lacks some. This table has 150,000 to 200,000 clones, 65% to 80% appearing once. Germline V lookup: CDR1 SEHNR, CDR2 FQNEAQ (reference sequence). V lost 5 bases, J lost 11 bases, and 18 bases lay in between. The CDR3 has 13 amino acids. This clone was counted between two and nine times. Sequenced sample: PBMCs or T cells enriched from blood (not recorded which). The receptor's source is a woman aged 45-65 years with acute COVID-19. The chain employs TRBV7-9 and TRBJ1-1; D gene uncertain. The CDR3: CASSQDGLLEAFF. The CDR3 coding sequence is TGTGCCAGCAGCCAGGACGGACTCCTTGAGGCTTTCTTT.